Reported below is one T cell receptor (beta chain). The antigen is undetermined. The sample comes from a study of T cell responses to AZD1222 COVID-19 vaccine. General study points: Dominant at 160-218 and 743-854, vaccine-associated CD4 TCRs also spanned spike.

Clones were read by immunoSEQ multiplex PCR, and TCRdb kept only the in-frame ones, dropping some. In the table there are some 170,000 clones, more than 80% of which are singletons. Germline V gene sequence: CDR1 SGHTA, CDR2 FQGNSA. The CDR3 is 17 residues long. The V gene lost 2 bases and the J gene lost 9 bases, with 23 bases spanning the gap. Sample: peripheral blood, taken on day 0 of AZD1222 vaccination. The sequence was obtained from an adult in good health. This chain joins TRBV7-2 and TRBJ2-1; D may be TRBD1 or TRBD2 (8 bases each). The CDR3 loop reads CASSLSGGPGRAGEQFF. The CDR3 nucleotides read TGTGCCAGCAGCTTATCAGGGGGCCCCGGGAGGGCCGGTGAGCAGTTCTTC.